These 12 T cell receptor beta chains came from one sample sequenced in a study of molecular identifiers for immune sequencing clone quantification. A single record per CDR3 protein comes from TCRdb applying MiXCR to the PCR reads. The data show some 580,000 distinct CDR3 sequences, 25% seen once. The sample was naive CD8+ T cells from blood, with Jurkat cell RNA spiked in. This sample's subset: FACS-sorted CD8+CD4-CCR7+CD45RA+ naive T cells. Receptor source: a human donor in good health. Some libraries in this study had Jurkat cell RNA spiked in.

In its sample, this clonotype was seen a few times. The chain employs TRBV13 and TRBJ2-7; 7 bases line up with TRBD2. This CDR3 spans 16 amino acids. Germline V lookup: CDR1 PRHDT, CDR2 FYEKMQ (reference sequence). The J segment lost 0 bases and the V segment lost 5 bases, leaving 10 bases of the junction unmatched. This CDR3 is CASSRTSGVNSYEQYF. DNA of the CDR3: TGTGCCAGCAGCAGAACCAGCGGGGTTAACTCCTACGAGCAGTACTTC.

This clonotype was recorded a few times. The chain employs TRBV7-9 and TRBJ2-7, with unresolved D. Trimming stripped 5 bases from V and 0 bases from J, with 11 bases between. CDR1 is SEHNR and CDR2 is FQNEAQ in the germline V gene (reference sequence). This CDR3 is built from 14 residues. The CDR3 region has the DNA TGTGCCAGCAGCCCCGACGTTAGCTCCTACGAGCAGTACTTC. This sequence encodes CASSPDVSSYEQYF. Supplemented by reference TRBV7-9 and TRBJ2-7, the full variable domain reads DTGVSQNPRHKITKRGQNVTFRCDPISEHNRLYWYRQTLGQGPEFLTYFQNEAQLEKSRLLSDRFSAERPKGSFSTLEIQRTEQGDSAMYLCASSPDVSSYEQYFGPGTRLTVT.

The table lists this clonotype with a few counts. V gene TRBV2 combines with J gene TRBJ2-2; D call uncertain. The CDR3 is 14 amino acids. Trimming took off 7 bases at V and 1 base at J, with 10 bases between the two ends. Germline CDR1 reads SNHLY; CDR2 reads FYNNEI. The CDR3 region is CASKARLNTGELFF. CDR3 nucleotide sequence: TGTGCCAGCAAAGCTAGACTGAACACCGGGGAGCTGTTTTTT.

The chain employs TRBV6-2 or TRBV6-3 and TRBJ2-7; D possibly uses TRBD1 or TRBD2 (6 bases each). The V gene's germline CDR1 is MNHEY and CDR2 SVGEGT. Deletions cut 2 bases from V and 4 bases from J, with 15 bases between. The CDR3 extends over 15 amino acids. This chain's CDR3 is CASSYGIGGSYEQYF. The CDR3, as DNA: TGTGCCAGCAGTTACGGGATAGGGGGGTCATACGAGCAGTACTTC.

This clonotype was detected only a few times. This chain connects TRBV5-1 to TRBJ2-1, with 7 bases aligning to TRBD2. Germline assignment: CDR1 SGHRS and CDR2 YFSETQ. This CDR3 spans 15 amino acids. Trimming took 4 bases from V and 5 from J; bases not matched to a gene: 9. The CDR3 loop is CASSPMGAGNNEQFF. CDR3 in DNA: TGCGCCAGCAGCCCAATGGGAGCGGGGAACAATGAGCAGTTCTTC.

In the case of this clonotype: The junction departs from germline at one end; a sequencing error may be responsible. The chain joins TRBV6-5 to TRBJ1-1, with a possible D match to TRBD1 (6 bases). This CDR3 is 14 amino acids long. Germline V gene sequence: CDR1 MNHEY, CDR2 SVGAGI. CDR3 residues: CTSNGRGDNTGAFF. The CDR3 DNA sequence: TGTACCAGCAATGGCAGGGGAGACAACACTGGAGCTTTCTTT.

This clonotype has more than one count but fewer than ten. The V and J genes are TRBV7-3 and TRBJ1-6; perhaps TRBD1 as D (5 bases). The germline CDR1 and CDR2 sequences are SGHTA and FQGTGA. Deletions cut 5 bases from V and 0 bases from J, with 11 bases between. The CDR3 extends over 16 amino acids. The CDR3 coding sequence is TGTGCCAGCAGCCCCCGGACAAGCTCCTATAATTCACCCCTCCACTTT. This translates into CASSPRTSSYNSPLHF.

This clonotype occurred many times. The genes are TRBV7-6 and TRBJ1-1; TRBD1 might be the D (6 bases). The CDR3 spans 15 residues. Germline V gene lookup returns CDR1 SGHVS and CDR2 FNYEAQ. Trimming cost V 1 base and J 2 bases, with 11 bases left between them. The CDR3 protein is CASSLGQGKNTEAFF. CDR3 DNA: TGTGCCAGCAGCTTAGGGCAGGGGAAAAACACTGAAGCTTTCTTT.

To note about this clonotype: This may stem from a read error, because a much larger clone lies one nucleotide away. The chain carries TRBV7-9 and TRBJ1-3, with 7 nucleotides matching TRBD1. Germline-derived CDR1 and CDR2 are SEHNR and FQNEAQ (reference sequence). This CDR3 spans 16 amino acids. V dropped 5 bases and J dropped 2; count of bases not matched to a gene: 9. The CDR3 here is CASSGRGSSAGNTIYF. The CDR3 DNA reads as TGTGCCAGCAGCGGCAGGGGGTCCAGCGCTGGAAACACCATATATTTT.

The J gene is TRBJ1-5, the V gene TRBV6-2 or TRBV6-3; 9 bases line up with TRBD1. The CDR3 totals 15 residues. Germline assignment: CDR1 MNHEY and CDR2 SVGEGT. V lost 8 bases, J lost 3 bases, and 8 bases stayed unmatched. In nucleotides, the CDR3 is TGTGCCAGCCGCCCCCGACAGGGGGTCAATCAGCCCCAGCATTTT. Its protein product is CASRPRQGVNQPQHF.

This clonotype has just a few counts. This chain joins TRBV12-3 or TRBV12-4 and TRBJ2-5; the D call may be TRBD1 or TRBD2 (5 bases each). The CDR3 runs 14 residues. V lost 3 bases, J lost 5 bases, and 13 bases lay in between. The CDR3 is CASSFGGPGETQYF. CDR3 DNA sequence: TGTGCCAGCAGTTTTGGGGGTCCGGGGGAGACCCAGTACTTC.

In regard to this clonotype: One base away lies a much larger clone, so this may be a sequencing read error. The DNA is omitted, as the CDR3 cannot be located on it reliably, and the CDR3 follows TCRdb's listing. V is TRBV29-1 and J is TRBJ2-1; the DNA was not compared with TRBD2, the D call given in the table. The germline gives CDR1 SQVTM, CDR2 ANQGSEA. A total of 13 residues make up the CDR3, ends included. The CDR3 sequence: CSVGRGAYNEQLF.